The 28 T cell receptor beta chains in this list originate from one sample, sequenced in a study of blood T cell repertoires in COVID-19. TCRdb's copy holds only in-frame clones and misses some; the assay was immunoSEQ multiplex PCR. In the table there are fewer than 100,000 clones, about 85% of which are singletons. The specimen sequenced was peripheral blood. The receptors were sampled from a man aged 55 to 70 with acute or convalescent COVID-19.

This clone was observed a single time. The gene calls are TRBV5-1 and TRBJ2-7; 7 bases match TRBD1. V was clipped by 4 bases and J by 2 bases; unmatched bases: 15. CDR1 and CDR2 from the germline V gene are SGHRS and YFSETQ. The length of the CDR3 is 17 residues. The CDR3 loop reads CASSVNLGGSNTYEQYF. The CDR3 DNA follows: TGCGCCAGCAGCGTGAACTTAGGGGGCTCAAATACCTACGAGCAGTACTTC.

This chain uses TRBV30 with TRBJ2-7, with TRBD1 matching 7 bases. V lost 1 base, J lost 6 bases, and 12 bases stayed unmatched. CDR1 and CDR2 (germline): GTSNPN, SVGIG (reference sequence). The CDR3 covers 15 residues. CDR3 DNA sequence: TGTGCCTGGAGTGCGATGAATACAGGGGTGGGCGAGCAGTACTTC. As protein: CAWSAMNTGVGEQYF. The variable domain in full, completed from reference TRBV30 and TRBJ2-7, reads SQTIHQWPATLVQPVGSPLSLECTVEGTSNPNLYWYRQAAGRGLQLLFYSVGIGQISSEVPQNLSASRPQDRQFILSSKKLLLSDSGFYLCAWSAMNTGVGEQYFGPGTRLTVT.

J is TRBJ1-6 and V is TRBV12-5; 7 bases align to TRBD1. The ends lost 6 bases at V and 8 bases at J; junction bases unmatched: 7. This CDR3 contains 14 residues. Germline CDR1 is LGHNT and CDR2 is FRNRAP. CDR3 bases: TGTGCTAGTGGCCCCACAGGGGAGGATTCACCCCTCCACTTT. Protein product: CASGPTGEDSPLHF. Supplemented by reference TRBV12-5 and TRBJ1-6, the full variable domain reads DARVTQTPRHKVTEMGQEVTMRCQPILGHNTVFWYRQTMMQGLELLAYFRNRAPLDDSGMPKDRFSAEMPDATLATLKIQPSEPRDSAVYFCASGPTGEDSPLHFGNGTRLTVT.

The chain links TRBV5-4 to TRBJ1-4; perhaps TRBD1 as D (6 bases). Germline CDR1 and CDR2: SGHNT and YYREEE (reference sequence). The CDR3 sequence is 14 residues long. V was shortened by 4 bases and J by 2 bases, with 9 bases between the two germline ends. CDR3 protein: CASSPDSTNEKLFF. The CDR3 DNA sequence: TGTGCCAGCAGCCCGGACAGCACTAATGAAAAACTGTTTTTT.

In its sample, this clone was seen many times. J is TRBJ1-4 and V is TRBV11-2; 9 bases fit TRBD1. V was pared by 4 bases and J by 4 bases, with 4 bases of the junction left unmatched. CDR3 length equals 15 residues. The germline V gene encodes CDR1 SGHAT and CDR2 FQNNGV. The CDR3 coding sequence is TGTGCCAGCAGCTCCCCGGGACAGGGTAATGAAAAACTGTTTTTT. Its protein is CASSSPGQGNEKLFF.

V usage is TRBV12-5 and J usage is TRBJ1-1; 9 bases agree with TRBD1. Germline V gene data show CDR1 as LGHNT and CDR2 as FRNRAP. V lost 5 bases, J lost 4 bases, and 2 bases stayed unmatched. The CDR3 loop spans 13 amino acids. This CDR3 reads CASGRGQGTEAFF. In DNA form, the CDR3 reads TGTGCTAGTGGTCGGGGACAGGGCACTGAAGCTTTCTTT.

The count of this clone is one. The chain couples TRBV7-3 to TRBJ2-3, with D maybe TRBD2 (6 bases). Trimming pared 4 bases from V and 3 bases from J, leaving 14 bases between. Germline lookup yields CDR1 SGHTA and CDR2 FQGTGA. The CDR3 extends over 15 amino acids. CDR3 residues: CASSYSGDLTDTQYF. As DNA, the CDR3 is TGTGCCAGCAGCTATTCGGGGGATTTGACAGATACGCAGTATTTT.

The chain is built from TRBV27 and TRBJ2-7; 10 nucleotides match TRBD2. This CDR3 spans 17 amino acids. Germline trimming cut 2 bases from V and 2 bases from J; bases unmatched to any gene: 9. Germline V gene sequence: CDR1 MNHEY, CDR2 SMNVEV (reference sequence). CDR3 nucleotide sequence: TGTGCCAGCAGTTTAAGGCTAGCGGGAGTTCTAACCTACGAGCAGTACTTC. Its protein product is CASSLRLAGVLTYEQYF.

This sequence joins TRBV7-2 and TRBJ1-6, with D maybe TRBD1 (6 bases). There are 14 residues in the CDR3. Trimming left V 4 bases short and J 7 bases short, with 11 bases between. Per the germline V gene, CDR1 is SGHTA and CDR2 is FQGNSA. DNA of the CDR3: TGTGCCAGCAGCTACCGCCAGGGGAATTCACCCCTCCACTTT. It translates to CASSYRQGNSPLHF. Supplemented by reference TRBV7-2 and TRBJ1-6, the full variable domain reads GAGVSQSPSNKVTEKGKDVELRCDPISGHTALYWYRQSLGQGLEFLIYFQGNSAPDKSGLPSDRFSAERTGGSVSTLTIQRTQQEDSAVYLCASSYRQGNSPLHFGNGTRLTVT.

The J gene is TRBJ1-4, the V gene TRBV11-2; 7 bases are shared with TRBD1. CDR1 and CDR2 (germline): SGHAT, FQNNGV. V was clipped by 4 bases and J by 3 bases; unmatched bases: 2. This CDR3 is built from 14 residues. The CDR3 is CASSSTGPNEKLFF. The CDR3 nucleotides are TGTGCCAGCAGCTCGACAGGGCCTAATGAAAAACTGTTTTTT.

The genes are TRBV11-2 and TRBJ2-1; D is possibly TRBD2 (5 bases). Trimming took 6 bases from V and 5 from J, leaving 17 bases between them. In germline, CDR1 is SGHAT, CDR2 FQNNGV. The length of the CDR3 is 15 residues. CDR3 in amino acids: CASRNRLSLDNEQFF. DNA for the CDR3: TGTGCCAGCAGGAACCGACTATCACTCGACAATGAGCAGTTCTTC.

The chain uses TRBV4-3 and TRBJ1-2; 10 positions agree with TRBD1. Per germline, CDR1 LGHNA and CDR2 YSLEER. The CDR3 spans 15 residues. V lost 4 bases, J lost 4 bases, and 6 bases stayed unmatched. The CDR3 DNA follows: TGCGCCAGCAGCCTAACGGACAGGGGGGGCTATGGCTACACCTTC. It yields the protein CASSLTDRGGYGYTF.

This chain uses TRBV18 with TRBJ1-5; the match to TRBD1 covers 9 bases. Trimming at V came to 4 bases and at J to 6 bases, leaving 7 bases not matched to a gene. CDR3 length equals 15 residues. Germline CDR1 KGHSH, CDR2 LQKENI. CDR3 sequence: CASSLGTGNAQPQHF. The CDR3 DNA reads TGTGCCAGCTCACTTGGGACAGGGAATGCTCAGCCCCAGCATTTT.

This clone was seen only once. The chain carries TRBV30 and TRBJ1-1; D not resolved. Trimming took off 5 bases at V and 4 bases at J, with 11 bases between the two ends. CDR3 size: 12 residues. Germline CDR1 GTSNPN, CDR2 SVGIG (reference sequence). DNA of the CDR3: TGTGCCTGGGCTAGAATTGGCACTGAAGCTTTCTTT. Amino acid sequence: CAWARIGTEAFF.

The chain is built from TRBV30 and TRBJ2-4; 9 bases line up with TRBD2. CDR3 length: 15 residues. The germline V gene has CDR1 GTSNPN and CDR2 SVGIG (reference sequence). The V gene end was trimmed by 2 bases and the J gene end by 6 bases; junction bases not matched to a gene: 8. CDR3 in amino acids: CAWSTRTSAGNIQYF. DNA of the CDR3: TGTGCCTGGAGTACCCGGACTAGCGCTGGAAACATTCAGTACTTC.

The chain combines TRBV4-3 with TRBJ1-4; TRBD1 matches 7 bases. CDR1 LGHNA and CDR2 YSLEER come from the germline V gene. V was clipped by 1 base and J by 13 bases; unmatched bases: 9. The length of the CDR3 is 14 residues. The CDR3 DNA is TGCGCCAGCAGCCAAGTTACCACGACAGGGCTACTGTTTTTT. Amino acids: CASSQVTTTGLLFF.

This chain joins TRBV4-1 and TRBJ1-1, with a possible D match to TRBD1 (6 bases). CDR1 and CDR2 from the germline V gene are MGHRA and YSYEKL. CDR3 length: 15 residues. V was cut by 4 bases and J by 0 bases, with 12 bases left in between. CDR3 residues: CASSPRQGMNTEAFF. CDR3 DNA: TGCGCCAGCAGCCCTAGGCAGGGGATGAACACTGAAGCTTTCTTT.

The gene calls are TRBV19 and TRBJ1-4, with a weak D call TRBD1 (6 bases). From germline, CDR1 is LNHDA and CDR2 SQIVND (reference sequence). V was pared by 4 bases and J by 0 bases, with 9 bases between. This CDR3 region has 15 residues. The CDR3 DNA reads as TGTGCCAGTAGTAAAGGACAGACAACTAATGAAAAACTGTTTTTT. This codes for CASSKGQTTNEKLFF.

This chain uses TRBV29-1 with TRBJ1-2; 11 bases agree with TRBD1. Trimming cost V 3 bases and J 6 bases; bases outside gene matches: 3. Germline V gene sequence: CDR1 SQVTM, CDR2 ANQGSEA. CDR3 size: 13 residues. The CDR3 here is CSVDRDRGDGYTF. The DNA of the CDR3 is TGCAGCGTTGATCGGGACAGGGGGGATGGCTACACCTTC. Using reference TRBV29-1 and TRBJ1-2 for the parts outside the CDR3, the full variable domain is SAVISQKPSRDICQRGTSLTIQCQVDSQVTMMFWYRQQPGQSLTLIATANQGSEATYESGFVIDKFPISRPNLTFSTLTVSNMSPEDSSIYLCSVDRDRGDGYTFGSGTRLTVV.

The chain joins TRBV3-1 (or the pseudogene TRBV3-2) to TRBJ1-2; 8 positions match TRBD1. In germline, CDR1 is LGHDT, CDR2 YNNKEL (reference sequence). V shed 7 bases and J 7 bases; nucleotides not matched to a gene: 17. This CDR3 has 16 residues. The CDR3 sequence is CASTLMDRVNLLGYTF. CDR3 in DNA: TGTGCCAGCACCCTGATGGACAGGGTTAATTTGCTTGGCTACACCTTC.

The chain carries TRBV19 and TRBJ1-2, with TRBD1 identical over 9 bases. CDR3 length: 17 amino acids. CDR1 is LNHDA and CDR2 is SQIVND in the germline V gene (reference sequence). The ends lost 4 bases at V and 8 bases at J; junction bases unmatched: 17. The CDR3 DNA follows: TGTGCCAGTAGTAGGAGTCGATACCCGGGACAGGGTGACGGCTACACCTTC. It encodes CASSRSRYPGQGDGYTF.

The chain has TRBV4-2 and TRBJ2-1; 8 nucleotides align to TRBD1. V lost 4 bases and J lost 5; bases outside the gene matches: 7. The CDR3 contains 15 residues. From germline, CDR1 is LGHNA and CDR2 YNFKEQ. The CDR3 sequence is CASSPRTGSHNEQFF. DNA of the CDR3: TGTGCCAGCAGCCCGAGGACAGGGTCCCACAATGAGCAGTTCTTC.

This chain joins TRBV3-1 (or the pseudogene TRBV3-2) and TRBJ2-3; TRBD2 agrees at 7 bases. CDR3 length: 17 amino acids. Trimming took 4 bases from V and 0 from J; bases not matched to a gene: 10. Germline values: CDR1 LGHDT, CDR2 YNNKEL (reference sequence). CDR3 sequence reads: CASSRNLAGLSTDTQYF. In DNA, the CDR3 is TGTGCCAGCAGCCGAAACTTAGCGGGCCTTAGCACAGATACGCAGTATTTT.

The V call is TRBV25-1, the J call TRBJ1-4, with 10 bases lining up with TRBD1. The CDR3 contains 14 residues. The J segment lost 5 bases and the V segment lost 4 bases, leaving 1 base of the junction unmatched. Germline V gene lookup returns CDR1 MGHDK and CDR2 SYGVNS. The CDR3 protein is CASSGGQGNEKLFF. The CDR3 DNA sequence: TGTGCCAGCAGTGGGGGACAGGGGAATGAAAAACTGTTTTTT.

The chain carries TRBV2 and TRBJ2-7; D may be TRBD2 (5 bases). Trimming cost V 6 bases and J 4 bases, with 19 bases left between them. CDR3 length: 15 residues. Germline loops: CDR1 SNHLY, CDR2 FYNNEI. CDR3 nucleotide sequence: TGTGCCAGCAGCTTACTCCGGGATCCTTGGTACGAGCAGTACTTC. It yields the protein CASSLLRDPWYEQYF.

V and J are TRBV27 and TRBJ2-1; TRBD2 aligns across 14 bases. CDR3 length: 17 residues. Trimming at V came to 6 bases and at J to 0 bases, leaving 4 bases not matched to a gene. Germline V CDR1 and CDR2: MNHEY, SMNVEV (reference sequence). The CDR3 here is CASRGLAGASSYNEQFF. DNA for the CDR3: TGTGCCAGCAGGGGACTAGCGGGAGCTAGCTCCTACAATGAGCAGTTCTTC.

The rearrangement links TRBV11-2 to TRBJ2-7, with D possibly being TRBD2 (6 bases). CDR1 and CDR2 (germline): SGHAT, FQNNGV. The CDR3 loop spans 14 amino acids. Between the trimmed V and J ends, which lost 8 bases and 1 base, there was a span of 15 bases. The chain's CDR3 is CASGRELLSYEQYF. As DNA, the CDR3 is TGTGCCAGCGGACGGGAGCTCCTGTCCTACGAGCAGTACTTC.

J is TRBJ1-5 and V is TRBV2; D unclear. Trimming took 6 bases from V and 7 from J, leaving 13 bases between them. CDR1 and CDR2 (germline): SNHLY, FYNNEI. This CDR3 has 13 amino acids. Here the CDR3 DNA reads TGTGCCAGCAGCGGTGAGGGCTGGCAGCCCCAGCATTTT. It translates to CASSGEGWQPQHF.